Shown below are 24 T cell receptor beta chains from a single sample sequenced in a study of cytomegalovirus exposure and HLA in healthy donors. PCR amplification relied on 60 Vbeta primers (plus 13 Jbeta primers). Only in-frame clones appear in the TCRdb table, and some are missing; sequencing was by immunoSEQ multiplex PCR. The table has approximately 190,000 clones, around 80% seen once; the top ten hold about 6%. The sequencing input was PBMCs. The receptors were sampled from a man between 40 and 49 years old in good health and CMV-seropositive.

The chain carries TRBV4-3 and TRBJ1-2; the D gene is possibly TRBD1 (5 bases). The CDR3 spans 15 residues. In germline, CDR1 is LGHNA, CDR2 YSLEER. Trimming took 1 base from V and 6 from J, leaving 15 bases between them. The CDR3 nucleotides are TGCGCCAGCAGCCAAGGACCGAGACAGTCGGATGGCTACACCTTC. Translating it yields CASSQGPRQSDGYTF.

The rearrangement uses TRBV5-1 and TRBJ2-7, with 7 bases fitting TRBD1. The CDR3 extends over 14 amino acids. V gave up 7 bases and J gave up 1 base; unmatched junction bases: 8. Germline V gene lookup returns CDR1 SGHRS and CDR2 YFSETQ. The CDR3 nucleotides are TGCGCCAGCTTCGACAGGGTAGCTTCCTACGAGCAGTACTTC. Translated, it gives CASFDRVASYEQYF.

The V and J genes are TRBV5-4 and TRBJ1-3; D unclear. The CDR3 covers 15 residues. Germline V CDR1 and CDR2: SGHNT, YYREEE (reference sequence). Trimming removed 5 bases from V and 0 bases from J, with 12 bases in between. CDR3 coding DNA: TGTGCCAGCAGTCTGTATGGAGGCTCTGGAAACACCATATATTTT. This gives the protein CASSLYGGSGNTIYF.

The chain recombines TRBV19 with TRBJ2-6; 7 bases map to TRBD1. This CDR3 comprises 18 residues. V shed 7 bases, J shed 0 bases, and the junction held 12 bases outside the gene matches. Germline V gene lookup returns CDR1 LNHDA and CDR2 SQIVND (reference sequence). The CDR3: CASIPTGRTSSGANVLTF. CDR3 DNA sequence: TGTGCCAGTATCCCGACAGGGAGAACATCCTCTGGGGCCAACGTCCTGACTTTC.

The rearrangement joins TRBV7-9 to TRBJ2-7; 8 bases are a match to TRBD1. Trimming cost V 0 bases and J 2 bases; bases outside gene matches: 6. Germline V CDR1 and CDR2: SEHNR, FQNEAQ (reference sequence). The length of the CDR3 is 16 residues. CDR3 DNA sequence: TGTGCCAGCAGCTTAGCGACAGGGGCTTTTCCCTACGAGCAGTACTTC. Amino acid sequence: CASSLATGAFPYEQYF.

V gene TRBV6-5 combines with J gene TRBJ2-7, with 11 bases fitting TRBD1. After removal of 6 bases from V and 4 bases from J, the junction contained 5 bases not matched to a gene. This CDR3 contains 14 residues. Germline CDR1 is MNHEY and CDR2 is SVGAGI. The CDR3 here is CASSRTGGLYEQYF. DNA of the CDR3: TGTGCCAGCAGCCGGACAGGGGGCCTTTACGAGCAGTACTTC.

The genes are TRBV28 and TRBJ1-1, with 7 positions matching TRBD1. The germline CDR1 and CDR2 sequences are MDHEN and SYDVKM. The CDR3 runs 14 residues. V lost 3 bases and J lost 5; bases outside the gene matches: 6. As DNA, the CDR3 is TGTGCCAGCAGTTTTAGGCAGGGGGTAACTGAAGCTTTCTTT. Residues: CASSFRQGVTEAFF.

The chain combines TRBV21-1 with TRBJ1-1. TRBV21-1 represents a pseudogene. CDR3 length: 13 residues. CDR3 loop: CASRGGCATEAFF. CDR3 nucleotide sequence: TGTGCCTCTAGGGGAGGGTGCGCAACTGAAGCTTTCTTT.

The rearrangement links TRBV6-1 to TRBJ2-1; the match to TRBD2 covers 9 bases. From germline, CDR1 is MNHNS and CDR2 SASEGT. This CDR3 comprises 12 residues. Trimming took 8 bases from V and 8 from J; bases not matched to a gene: 4. CDR3 coding DNA: TGTGCCAGCGGACTAGCGCGGGATGAGCAGTTCTTC. Amino acid sequence: CASGLARDEQFF.

The V call is TRBV5-1, the J call TRBJ2-3; the match to TRBD1 covers 7 bases. Germline CDR1 and CDR2: SGHRS and YFSETQ. V trimming: 2 bases; J trimming: 14 bases; junction bases outside the gene matches: 11. The CDR3 runs to 13 residues. The DNA of the CDR3 is TGCGCCAGCAGCTTATACCAGGGGGTGGGGCGGTATTTT. Translated: CASSLYQGVGRYF.

This clone was counted once. The chain recombines TRBV7-3 with TRBJ2-5; TRBD2 aligns across 10 bases. From germline, CDR1 is SGHTA and CDR2 FQGTGA. This CDR3 region has 15 residues. Trimming at V came to 5 bases and at J to 5 bases, leaving 8 bases not matched to a gene. CDR3 region: CASSLSGGAGETQYF. The CDR3 DNA sequence: TGTGCCAGCAGCCTCAGCGGGGGGGCCGGGGAGACCCAGTACTTC.

V is TRBV18 and J is TRBJ1-1, with unresolved D. Germline CDR1 is KGHSH and CDR2 is LQKENI. This CDR3 is built from 14 residues. Trimming cost V 2 bases and J 1 base, with 8 bases left between them. As DNA, the CDR3 is TGTGCCAGCTCACCAACTGACAAGAACACTGAAGCTTTCTTT. Its protein product is CASSPTDKNTEAFF.

The J gene is TRBJ2-7, the V gene TRBV7-9; possible D gene TRBD1, 5 bases. V was clipped by 5 bases and J by 6 bases, with 17 bases between them. CDR3 length: 14 amino acids. Per the germline V gene, CDR1 is SEHNR and CDR2 is FQNEAQ (reference sequence). CDR3 sequence (DNA): TGTGCCAGCAGCCCACAGGTCCGGATGGGCGAGCAGTACTTC. This gives the protein CASSPQVRMGEQYF.

J is TRBJ1-1 and V is TRBV7-6, with 7 positions matching TRBD1. CDR1 is SGHVS, CDR2 FNYEAQ, per germline. V was pared by 4 bases and J by 4 bases, with 6 bases of the junction left unmatched. The CDR3 is made up of 14 amino acids. The CDR3 protein is CASSSYRGGTEAFF. CDR3 coding DNA: TGTGCCAGCAGCTCCTACAGGGGAGGCACTGAAGCTTTCTTT.

CDR3 DNA: TGTGCCAGCAGCGTAGCTACGGGCGGGGGGGGCACAGATACGCAGTATTTT. Translating gives CASSVATGGGGTDTQYF. The V gene is TRBV9, the J gene TRBJ2-3, with 9 bases fitting TRBD2. J was trimmed by 1 base and V by 0 bases; bases with no gene match: 6. The germline V gene encodes CDR1 SGDLS and CDR2 YYNGEE. The CDR3 is 17 amino acids. Supplemented by reference TRBV9 and TRBJ2-3, the full variable domain reads DSGVTQTPKHLITATGQRVTLRCSPRSGDLSVYWYQQSLDQGLQFLIQYYNGEERAKGNILERFSAQQFPDLHSELNLSSLELGDSALYFCASSVATGGGGTDTQYFGPGTRLTVL.

This chain connects TRBV28 to TRBJ2-5, with 8 bases that match TRBD1. The germline V gene encodes CDR1 MDHEN and CDR2 SYDVKM. The CDR3 consists of 14 residues. V trimming: 4 bases; J trimming: 4 bases; junction bases outside the gene matches: 5. For the CDR3, the DNA is TGTGCCAGCAGTTCGACAGGGGTGAGAGAGACCCAGTACTTC. Translated: CASSSTGVRETQYF.

The chain employs TRBV5-1 and TRBJ2-1; D is undetermined. This CDR3 comprises 14 residues. Trimming cost V 5 bases and J 3 bases, with 12 bases left between them. Germline CDR1 SGHRS, CDR2 YFSETQ. The CDR3 here is CASRSEYSYNEQFF. For the CDR3, the DNA is TGCGCCAGCAGATCCGAATACAGCTACAATGAGCAGTTCTTC.

The chain recombines TRBV6-7 with TRBJ1-5; TRBD1 aligns across 7 bases. TRBV6-7 is sorted into the ORF group, with uncertain function. V trimming: 6 bases; J trimming: 7 bases; junction bases outside the gene matches: 9. The CDR3 totals 14 residues. CDR3 amino acids: CASSPSTGLQPQHF. The CDR3 bases are TGTGCCAGCAGCCCCTCGACAGGGCTCCAGCCCCAGCATTTT.

This clone was counted a few times. CDR3 bases: TGTGCCAGCAGCTTTAGTAGCAACCCTGAAGCTTTCTTT. Translating it yields CASSFSSNPEAFF. The chain links TRBV7-9 to TRBJ1-1; D remains unclear. This CDR3 spans 13 amino acids. From germline, CDR1 is SEHNR and CDR2 FQNEAQ (reference sequence). Deletions cut 3 bases from V and 6 bases from J, with 11 bases between.

The V gene is TRBV9, the J gene TRBJ1-3, with TRBD1 identical over 8 bases. Germline lookup yields CDR1 SGDLS and CDR2 YYNGEE. This CDR3 has 17 residues. After removal of 3 bases from V and 1 base from J, the junction contained 9 bases not matched to a gene. CDR3 sequence: CASSGGVQGASGNTIYF. Written as DNA, the CDR3 is TGTGCCAGCAGCGGGGGGGTGCAGGGGGCATCTGGAAACACCATATATTTT.

CDR3 DNA: TGTGCCAGCAGTGGGAACACAGGGGTTGAAAAACTGTTTTTT. Its protein is CASSGNTGVEKLFF. The V and J genes are TRBV6-1 and TRBJ1-4; 7 bases line up with TRBD1. The V gene's germline CDR1 is MNHNS and CDR2 SASEGT. V lost 4 bases, J lost 7 bases, and 6 bases stayed unmatched. The CDR3 covers 14 residues.

V gene TRBV28 combines with J gene TRBJ2-5; 8 bases align to TRBD2. The junction had 11 bases not matched to a gene; V was cut back by 6 bases and J by 5 bases. The CDR3 extends over 15 amino acids. Germline assignment: CDR1 MDHEN and CDR2 SYDVKM. CDR3 sequence: CASRFGGAGEETQYF. The CDR3 DNA sequence: TGTGCCAGCAGATTCGGGGGGGCGGGAGAGGAGACCCAGTACTTC.

This chain joins TRBV15 and TRBJ1-1; unclear D gene. CDR3 size: 13 residues. V lost 3 bases and J lost 2, with 7 bases in between. CDR1 and CDR2 (germline): LNHNV, YYDKDF (reference sequence). In DNA form, the CDR3 reads TGTGCCACCAGCAGGAACAAAAACACTGAAGCTTTCTTT. It encodes CATSRNKNTEAFF.

The chain recombines TRBV5-1 with TRBJ2-2; 7 bases match TRBD1. In germline, CDR1 is SGHRS, CDR2 YFSETQ. V was pared by 0 bases and J by 4 bases, with 6 bases of the junction left unmatched. The CDR3 spans 16 residues. This CDR3 reads CASSLATGLGTGELFF. For the CDR3, the DNA is TGCGCCAGCAGCTTGGCGACAGGGCTGGGCACCGGGGAGCTGTTTTTT.